This T cell receptor beta chain was found in a study of blood T cells in healthy people across ages. Study-wide results and caveats: The study found TCR beta diversity correlated strongly with naive T cell percentage. When one million T cells were used, diversity estimates were thought to be underestimates.

Concerning this clonotype: Its cognate antigen is unknown.

Germline CDR1 reads SGHRS; CDR2 reads YFSETQ. CDR3 size: 16 residues. V lost 0 bases and J lost 9; bases outside the gene matches: 11. Through a sample-barcoded 5' primer and a J-beta primer mix, a second PCR was run for 7 to 11 cycles. TCRdb reanalysed the 5' RACE reads using MiXCR and keeps one entry per CDR3 protein. The sample shows 800,000 or so distinct CDR3 sequences, 35% to 50% of them seen only once. Sequencing used blood. The chain uses TRBV5-1 and TRBJ2-1; 8 bases map to TRBD2. The receptor comes from a man aged 80 or over in good health. CDR3 in amino acids: CASSLAGGRSPVEQFF. In nucleotides, the CDR3 is TGCGCCAGCAGCTTGGCGGGCGGGAGGAGTCCGGTTGAGCAGTTCTTC.